One and the same sample provided the 32 T cell receptor beta chains below, sequenced in a study of blood T cells in healthy people across ages. It was with a sample-barcoded 5' primer and a J-beta primer mix that a second PCR of roughly 7 to 12 cycles was run. TCRdb independently ran MiXCR on the 5' RACE reads; one entry per CDR3 protein. The repertoire includes about 1,000,000 distinct CDR3 sequences, 45% of them detected once, and under 20% sits in the top ten. The sequenced material came from blood. These receptors all come from a woman aged 55-70 years in good health.

This chain joins TRBV5-1 and TRBJ1-5; D gene unclear. Germline values: CDR1 SGHRS, CDR2 YFSETQ. Trimming removed 3 bases at V and 10 bases at J, with 8 bases between. This CDR3 is built from 11 residues. The CDR3 reads CASSYAAPQHF. The DNA for the CDR3 is TGCGCCAGCAGCTATGCGGCACCCCAGCATTTT. Full variable domain (rest looked up from reference TRBV5-1 and TRBJ1-5): KAGVTQTPRYLIKTRGQQVTLSCSPISGHRSVSWYQQTPGQGLQFLFEYFSETQRNKGNFPGRFSGRQFSNSRSEMNVSTLELGDSALYLCASSYAAPQHFGDGTRLSIL.

The rearrangement links TRBV20-1 to TRBJ2-7, with unresolved D. The germline V gene encodes CDR1 DFQATT and CDR2 SNEGSKA (reference sequence). Deletions cut 2 bases from V and 4 bases from J, with 9 bases between. The CDR3 runs to 12 residues. The CDR3 loop reads CSARQLVYEQYF. DNA for the CDR3: TGCAGTGCTAGACAGCTCGTTTACGAGCAGTACTTC.

This sequence joins TRBV2 and TRBJ2-1, with D unresolved. V was pared by 5 bases and J by 12 bases, with 17 bases between. Germline lookup yields CDR1 SNHLY and CDR2 FYNNEI. CDR3 size: 13 residues. DNA for the CDR3: TGTGCCAGCAGTCTACCTCGACTTATAGGGCAGTTCTTC. Translating it yields CASSLPRLIGQFF.

V usage is TRBV5-1 and J usage is TRBJ2-5; D is possibly TRBD2 (5 bases). The V gene lost 10 bases and the J gene lost 5 bases, with 24 bases spanning the gap. The germline V gene has CDR1 SGHRS and CDR2 YFSETQ. The CDR3 runs 15 residues. This chain's CDR3 is CACKELDSGLETQYF. Written as DNA, the CDR3 is TGCGCCTGCAAGGAATTGGACTCCGGTTTGGAGACCCAGTACTTC.

In its sample, this clonotype was seen once. The V call is TRBV15, the J call TRBJ2-7, with 10 nucleotides matching TRBD1. The CDR3 contains 15 residues. V trimming: 2 bases; J trimming: 3 bases; junction bases outside the gene matches: 4. The germline V gene encodes CDR1 LNHNV and CDR2 YYDKDF (reference sequence). Written as DNA, the CDR3 is TGTGCCACCAGCAGACGGGGGACAGGGGACTACGAGCAGTACTTC. Encoded protein: CATSRRGTGDYEQYF.

This clonotype was counted many times. The rearrangement links TRBV29-1 to TRBJ2-5, with 8 bases aligning to TRBD1. This CDR3 region has 12 residues. V shed 3 bases, J shed 8 bases, and the junction held 5 bases outside the gene matches. Germline CDR1 and CDR2: SQVTM and ANQGSEA. The CDR3 region is CSVDGTGSTQYF. For the CDR3, the DNA is TGCAGCGTTGACGGGACAGGCAGTACCCAGTACTTC.

Notes on this clonotype: At one end the junction does not follow the germline gene, possibly because of a read error. V is TRBV12-3 or TRBV12-4 and J is TRBJ1-6, with 7 bases that match TRBD1. The CDR3 loop spans 17 amino acids. The CDR3 spells CASSPRTGTAYKSPLHF. The CDR3 region has the DNA TGTGCCAGCAGTCCGCGAACTGGGACAGCCTATAAGTCACCCCTCCACTTT.

To note about this clonotype: Since the CDR3 does not end with the conserved phenylalanine or tryptophan, this likely comes from a read error. J is TRBJ2-5 and V is TRBV27; D is possibly TRBD1 (5 bases). V lost 4 bases and J lost 4, with 16 bases in between. CDR3 length equals 15 residues. The V gene's germline CDR1 is MNHEY and CDR2 SMNVEV (reference sequence). Here the CDR3 reads CASSSLRVTRETQYL. CDR3 nucleotide sequence: TGTGCCAGCAGTTCTCTCAGGGTTACGAGAGAGACCCAGTACCTC.

This clonotype was observed many times. The rearrangement joins TRBV20-1 to TRBJ2-5; no clear D gene. This CDR3 is built from 13 residues. The V and J ends lost 3 bases and 2 bases respectively, with 10 bases between them. Per germline, CDR1 DFQATT and CDR2 SNEGSKA (reference sequence). CDR3 DNA sequence: TGCAGTGCTAGCTGGCAGGCGCAAGAGACCCAGTACTTC. It translates to CSASWQAQETQYF.

This clonotype was detected only a few times. This CDR3 is CASSLDRPSGNIQYF. The CDR3 DNA sequence: TGTGCCAGCAGCTTAGATAGGCCTAGCGGAAACATTCAGTACTTC. This chain uses TRBV7-2 with TRBJ2-4; 7 nucleotides align to TRBD2. CDR1 SGHTA and CDR2 FQGNSA come from the germline V gene. The CDR3 runs to 15 residues. The J segment lost 6 bases and the V segment lost 1 base, leaving 6 bases of the junction unmatched.

V and J are TRBV10-3 and TRBJ1-2, with 9 nucleotides matching TRBD1. This CDR3 comprises 14 residues. V shed 3 bases, J shed 7 bases, and the junction held 6 bases outside the gene matches. The germline CDR1 and CDR2 sequences are ENHRY and SYGVKD. CDR3 protein: CAISDDRGTGGYTF. The CDR3 coding sequence is TGTGCCATCAGTGACGACAGGGGGACTGGTGGCTACACCTTC.

This sequence joins TRBV29-1 and TRBJ2-1; perhaps TRBD1 as D (6 bases). The V gene's germline CDR1 is SQVTM and CDR2 ANQGSEA. Trimming left V 4 bases short and J 10 bases short, with 8 bases between. The CDR3 consists of 10 residues. CDR3 sequence: CSVGQDEQFF. CDR3 DNA sequence: TGCAGCGTTGGACAGGACGAGCAGTTCTTC.

The rearrangement links TRBV29-1 to TRBJ1-2; D is possibly TRBD1 (5 bases). The CDR3 runs 12 residues. Per germline, CDR1 SQVTM and CDR2 ANQGSEA. Trimming shortened V by 4 bases and J by 8 bases, and 14 bases separated the two germline ends. The CDR3 DNA follows: TGCAGCGTTGCTTGGGCAGGGTGCGGCTACACCTTC. Its translation: CSVAWAGCGYTF.

V is TRBV7-9 and J is TRBJ2-7; D could derive from TRBD1 or TRBD2 (6 bases each). CDR1 is SEHNR, CDR2 FQNEAQ, per germline (reference sequence). This CDR3 region has 14 residues. Trimming pared 5 bases from V and 4 bases from J, leaving 15 bases between. CDR3 in DNA: TGTGCCAGCAGCAAAACAGGGAGGTCGTACGAGCAGTACTTC. It is translated as CASSKTGRSYEQYF.

The rearrangement joins TRBV6-5 to TRBJ1-1, with TRBD1 matching 7 bases. CDR3 size: 10 residues. Germline V CDR1 and CDR2: MNHEY, SVGAGI. CDR3 in DNA: TGTGTCACAGGGGTCACTGAAGCTTTCTTT. This codes for CVTGVTEAFF.

The chain recombines TRBV11-2 with TRBJ2-5, with a weak D call TRBD2 (5 bases). The J call could be wrong; TRBJ2-7 is a better fit for the DNA end. The length of the CDR3 is 15 residues. Looked up from germline, CDR1 is SGHAT and CDR2 is FQNNGV. The CDR3 bases are TGTGCCAGCAGCTTAATTCGGGAACCCGCCTCCGAGCAGTACTTC. It encodes CASSLIREPASEQYF.

The chain links TRBV7-6 to TRBJ2-3; possible D gene TRBD1, 6 bases. Germline V gene sequence: CDR1 SGHVS, CDR2 FNYEAQ. Trimming left V 6 bases short and J 0 bases short, with 10 bases between. The CDR3 is 14 amino acids. CDR3 protein: CASRGTRSTDTQYF. The CDR3 DNA reads as TGTGCCAGCAGAGGGACACGAAGCACAGATACGCAGTATTTT.

A word on this clonotype: The junction shows a germline mismatch at one end, possibly a read error. This rearrangement joins TRBV2 to TRBJ2-7, with TRBD1 matching 7 bases. Germline values: CDR1 SNHLY, CDR2 FYNNEI. The CDR3 has 15 amino acids. CDR3 protein: CASSERTTGVYGQYF. Here the CDR3 DNA reads TGTGCCAGCAGCGAAAGAACCACAGGGGTCTACGGGCAGTACTTC.

This clonotype has more than one count but fewer than ten. This chain uses TRBV7-2 with TRBJ1-4; D call uncertain. Germline lookup yields CDR1 SGHTA and CDR2 FQGNSA. The CDR3 length is 12 residues. V lost 5 bases, J lost 7 bases, and 8 bases lay in between. The CDR3 reads CASSNRVEKLFF. CDR3 nucleotides: TGTGCCAGCAGCAATAGGGTTGAAAAACTGTTTTTT.

In the case of this clonotype: This may stem from a read error, because a much larger clone lies one nucleotide away. The CDR3 bases are TGTGCCAGCAGTTTAACAGGGGGCTCTGAAGCTTTCTTT. Its translation is CASSLTGGSEAFF. The chain recombines TRBV12-3 or TRBV12-4 with TRBJ1-1, with 9 bases lining up with TRBD1. CDR3 size: 13 residues. Germline trimming cut 2 bases from V and 6 bases from J; bases unmatched to any gene: 1.

The chain carries TRBV29-1 and TRBJ1-1, with TRBD1 matching 10 bases. V was pared by 7 bases and J by 6 bases, with 8 bases of the junction left unmatched. This CDR3 spans 13 amino acids. The germline V gene has CDR1 SQVTM and CDR2 ANQGSEA. CDR3 DNA: TGCAGCGCCCGCGGGACAGGGGCCCCTGAAGCTTTCTTT. Encoded protein: CSARGTGAPEAFF.

This sequence joins TRBV9 and TRBJ2-7, with TRBD2 matching 9 bases. TRBJ2-5 explains the end of the DNA better; the J call may be wrong. Germline V gene sequence: CDR1 SGDLS, CDR2 YYNGEE. The length of the CDR3 is 16 residues. The CDR3 bases are TGTGCCAGCAGCGTAGCGACTAGCGGACGGGGGGAGACCCAGTACTTC. Amino acids: CASSVATSGRGETQYF.

This clonotype was found a few times. This chain uses TRBV10-3 with TRBJ2-1; a weak D match, TRBD1 (5 bases). Germline V gene lookup returns CDR1 ENHRY and CDR2 SYGVKD. V dropped 4 bases and J dropped 13 bases, with 11 bases sitting between them. This CDR3 region has 11 residues. The CDR3 region is CAISAQGGQFF. In DNA, the CDR3 is TGTGCCATCAGTGCCCAGGGCGGACAGTTCTTC.

DNA for the CDR3: TGTGCCAGCAGCTTAACGTTCGGGGAGACCCAGTACTTC. This encodes CASSLTFGETQYF. The V call is TRBV7-2, the J call TRBJ2-7; D is uncertain. The end of the DNA fits TRBJ2-5 better, so the J call may be wrong. CDR3 length: 13 residues. CDR1 is SGHTA, CDR2 FQGNSA, per germline.

This clonotype was picked up a small number of times. This chain joins TRBV10-2 and TRBJ2-7, with TRBD2 matching 8 bases. The DNA end favors TRBJ2-5, so the J call may be wrong. Germline lookup yields CDR1 WSHSY and CDR2 SAAADI. CDR3 length: 13 amino acids. CDR3 coding DNA: TGCGCCACCAACCTTGCGGGAGGCGAGACCCAGTACTTC. This codes for CATNLAGGETQYF.

This clonotype occurred a few times. J is TRBJ2-5 and V is TRBV7-9, with 9 bases matching TRBD2. There are 17 residues in the CDR3. The V gene's germline CDR1 is SEHNR and CDR2 FQNEAQ (reference sequence). Germline trimming cut 1 base from V and 1 base from J; bases unmatched to any gene: 7. This chain's CDR3 is CASSLEGGLASQETQYF. In DNA form, the CDR3 reads TGTGCCAGCAGCTTAGAAGGTGGACTAGCGTCCCAAGAGACCCAGTACTTC. Full variable domain (missing parts from reference TRBV7-9 and TRBJ2-5): DTGVSQNPRHKITKRGQNVTFRCDPISEHNRLYWYRQTLGQGPEFLTYFQNEAQLEKSRLLSDRFSAERPKGSFSTLEIQRTEQGDSAMYLCASSLEGGLASQETQYFGPGTRLLVL.

The V and J genes are TRBV29-1 and TRBJ2-7; perhaps TRBD2 as D (5 bases). The CDR3 runs to 13 residues. V gave up 6 bases and J gave up 2 bases, with 14 bases separating them. Germline CDR1 is SQVTM and CDR2 is ANQGSEA. CDR3 protein: CSVIGGDTYEQYF. For the CDR3, the DNA is TGCAGCGTAATAGGAGGCGATACCTACGAGCAGTACTTC.

The rearrangement joins TRBV4-3 to TRBJ2-3, with 10 bases that match TRBD2. J lost 3 bases, V lost 0 bases, and 3 bases had no gene match. CDR1 and CDR2 (germline): LGHNA, YSLEER. The CDR3 covers 16 residues. The CDR3 nucleotides read TGCGCCAGCAGCCAAGAAGTAGCGGGGGGAACAGATACGCAGTATTTT. Encoded protein: CASSQEVAGGTDTQYF.

The DNA for the CDR3 is TGTGCCAGCAGCTTAGGGAGGGGGGAAAATGAGCAGTTCTTC. Protein sequence: CASSLGRGENEQFF. The chain links TRBV7-7 to TRBJ2-1; D could derive from TRBD1 or TRBD2 (6 bases each). The ends were cut back, 1 base at V and 7 bases at J, with 11 bases in the middle. Germline V CDR1 and CDR2: SSHAT, FNYEAQ (reference sequence). This CDR3 contains 14 residues.

There are a few counts of this clonotype. The chain couples TRBV7-9 to TRBJ2-3; D is uncertain. Deletions cut 7 bases from V and 5 bases from J, with 7 bases between. The CDR3 runs 11 residues. Germline CDR1 and CDR2: SEHNR and FQNEAQ (reference sequence). This CDR3 is CASTPKDTQYF. The DNA of the CDR3 is TGTGCCAGCACTCCTAAAGATACGCAGTATTTT.

This clonotype occurred a few times. The chain joins TRBV3-1 to TRBJ2-3; D is undetermined. Trimming pared 1 base from V and 1 base from J, leaving 3 bases between. Germline V gene lookup returns CDR1 LGHDT and CDR2 YNNKEL (reference sequence). The CDR3 is 13 residues long. The CDR3 bases are TGTGCCAGCAGCCAAGTTCGCACAGATACGCAGTATTTT. It translates to CASSQVRTDTQYF.

This clonotype has a handful of counts. The chain carries TRBV28 and TRBJ2-6; D ambiguous. Trimming left V 2 bases short and J 0 bases short, with 11 bases between. The germline V gene encodes CDR1 MDHEN and CDR2 SYDVKM. This CDR3 comprises 17 residues. Here the CDR3 DNA reads TGTGCCAGCAGTTTAAGGGCAGGTTTCTCTGGGGCCAACGTCCTGACTTTC. Translation: CASSLRAGFSGANVLTF.